Following are 28 T cell receptor beta chains from one sample sequenced in a study of OX40 agonist ivuxolimab in advanced cancers. Receptors were amplified or captured by the immunoSEQ multiplex PCR assay. TCRdb provides this immuneACCESS table in a form limited to in-frame rearrangements. Some clones are lacking; in checked studies, under half of them reflect an unresolved V gene, and why the rest are absent is not known. Within this sample are about 90,000 clones, with approximately 91% of them counted one time only. 0.33% of the sample is held by the ten biggest clonotypes. This specimen consisted of CD4+ or CD8+ T cells sorted from blood, obtained in a trial of the OX40 agonist ivuxolimab. The receptor source for this set is an adult with an advanced solid tumor such as melanoma, head and neck, liver or kidney cancer.

The chain has TRBV7-9 and TRBJ2-5; 10 bases are shared with TRBD1. Germline V gene lookup returns CDR1 SEHNR and CDR2 FQNEAQ (reference sequence). With 3 bases clipped from V and 5 bases from J, the junction kept 9 bases outside the gene matches. This CDR3 is 16 amino acids long. In DNA form, the CDR3 reads TGTGCCAGCAGCTTCTCTCCGGGACAGGGGACCGAGACCCAGTACTTC. Its protein product is CASSFSPGQGTETQYF.

This chain connects TRBV27 to TRBJ2-5; D gene unclear. V was shortened by 7 bases and J by 2 bases, with 14 bases between the two germline ends. This CDR3 has 14 amino acids. CDR1 is MNHEY, CDR2 SMNVEV, per germline (reference sequence). The CDR3 loop is CASNNYGRQETQYF. CDR3 nucleotides: TGTGCCAGCAACAATTACGGGCGACAAGAGACCCAGTACTTC.

The V gene is TRBV5-1, the J gene TRBJ2-7; D perhaps matches TRBD2 (6 bases). Germline assignment: CDR1 SGHRS and CDR2 YFSETQ. Trimming left V 4 bases short and J 1 base short, with 21 bases between. The CDR3 length is 17 residues. The CDR3 sequence: CASSLRLVGSKSYEQYF. The CDR3, as DNA: TGCGCCAGCAGCCTTAGACTAGTCGGCTCTAAGTCCTACGAGCAGTACTTC.

The chain links TRBV28 to TRBJ2-1; D may be TRBD2 (6 bases). Germline loops: CDR1 MDHEN, CDR2 SYDVKM. The CDR3 totals 18 residues. The V end lost 5 bases, the J end lost 1 base, and 21 bases lay between the germline ends. CDR3 sequence: CASSTKPLLARSYNEQFF. CDR3 coding DNA: TGTGCCAGCAGTACAAAACCCCTCCTAGCGCGGTCCTACAATGAGCAGTTCTTC.

The chain carries TRBV7-9 and TRBJ2-7, with 12 bases lining up with TRBD1. Losses at the gene ends were 5 bases for V and 5 bases for J; bases not matched to a gene: 10. Per germline, CDR1 SEHNR and CDR2 FQNEAQ (reference sequence). The CDR3 sequence is 16 residues long. CDR3 coding DNA: TGTGCCAGCAGCCCCTCGCCGGGACAGGGGGCTGACGAGCAGTACTTC. It is translated as CASSPSPGQGADEQYF.

This chain links TRBV10-1 with TRBJ1-1, with 10 bases aligning to TRBD1. This CDR3 spans 16 amino acids. Germline assignment: CDR1 WNHNN and CDR2 SYGVQD (reference sequence). V was pared by 0 bases and J by 4 bases, with 5 bases of the junction left unmatched. CDR3 bases: TGCGCCAGCAGTGAGTCCGACAGGGGGCGCGCCACTGAAGCTTTCTTT. Translation gives CASSESDRGRATEAFF.

This chain joins TRBV2 and TRBJ2-5; D call uncertain. Germline V gene data show CDR1 as SNHLY and CDR2 as FYNNEI. The ends were cut back, 6 bases at V and 5 bases at J, with 13 bases in the middle. The length of the CDR3 is 13 residues. CDR3 region: CASSLTSAETQYF. The CDR3 nucleotides read TGTGCCAGCAGCCTCACGAGCGCTGAGACCCAGTACTTC. Supplemented by reference TRBV2 and TRBJ2-5, the full variable domain reads EPEVTQTPSHQVTQMGQEVILRCVPISNHLYFYWYRQILGQKVEFLVSFYNNEISEKSEIFDDQFSVERPDGSNFTLKIRSTKLEDSAMYFCASSLTSAETQYFGPGTRLLVL.

This clone occurred once. The CDR3 here is CASRGSGRPYEQYF. CDR3 nucleotides: TGTGCCAGCAGAGGTTCAGGGAGACCCTACGAGCAGTACTTC. The chain carries TRBV7-2 and TRBJ2-7, with D perhaps TRBD1 or TRBD2 (5 bases each). The V gene lost 6 bases and the J gene lost 2 bases, with 14 bases spanning the gap. This CDR3 is 14 amino acids long. In germline, CDR1 is SGHTA, CDR2 FQGNSA. The full variable domain, rest sourced from reference TRBV7-2 and TRBJ2-7, is GAGVSQSPSNKVTEKGKDVELRCDPISGHTALYWYRQSLGQGLEFLIYFQGNSAPDKSGLPSDRFSAERTGGSVSTLTIQRTQQEDSAVYLCASRGSGRPYEQYFGPGTRLTVT.

This clone was detected a few times. J is TRBJ1-5 and V is TRBV6-1; the D is unclear. The V end was cut by 9 bases, the J end by 3 bases, with 15 bases between. The CDR3 has 14 residues. The germline CDR1 and CDR2 sequences are MNHNS and SASEGT. The chain's CDR3 is CASISRRLNQPQHF. DNA of the CDR3: TGTGCCAGTATATCAAGGCGGCTCAATCAGCCCCAGCATTTT.

This rearrangement joins TRBV6-1 to TRBJ1-5; 7 nucleotides line up with TRBD1. This CDR3 has 14 residues. The J segment lost 9 bases and the V segment lost 4 bases, leaving 9 bases of the junction unmatched. In germline, CDR1 is MNHNS, CDR2 SASEGT. CDR3 region: CASSGDRVRGPQHF. CDR3 bases: TGTGCCAGCAGTGGCGACAGGGTAAGGGGGCCCCAGCATTTT.

The gene calls are TRBV6-1 and TRBJ1-5, with 8 bases aligning to TRBD1. CDR1 is MNHNS and CDR2 is SASEGT in the germline V gene. J gave up 11 bases and V 0 bases, and 3 bases lay outside the gene matches. The CDR3 has 13 amino acids. CDR3 sequence reads: CASSEADRGAQHF. The CDR3 bases are TGTGCCAGCAGTGAAGCAGACAGGGGCGCCCAGCATTTT.

The rearrangement uses TRBV5-1 and TRBJ2-7; D is unresolved. The CDR3 runs 13 residues. Germline V gene lookup returns CDR1 SGHRS and CDR2 YFSETQ. The V end lost 2 bases, the J end lost 5 bases, and 11 bases lay between the germline ends. In nucleotides, the CDR3 is TGCGCCAGCAGCTTTTCAAAAGCTAACGAGCAGTACTTC. This encodes CASSFSKANEQYF. Variable domain in full (rest from reference TRBV5-1 and TRBJ2-7): KAGVTQTPRYLIKTRGQQVTLSCSPISGHRSVSWYQQTPGQGLQFLFEYFSETQRNKGNFPGRFSGRQFSNSRSEMNVSTLELGDSALYLCASSFSKANEQYFGPGTRLTVT.

This sequence joins TRBV7-2 and TRBJ1-3; no clear D. CDR3 length equals 13 residues. V shed 1 base and J shed 4 bases, with 5 bases lying between them. Germline CDR1 SGHTA, CDR2 FQGNSA. The CDR3 DNA reads as TGTGCCAGCAGCTTAGAGCGGGGAAACACCATATATTTT. It is translated as CASSLERGNTIYF. Supplemented by reference TRBV7-2 and TRBJ1-3, the full variable domain reads GAGVSQSPSNKVTEKGKDVELRCDPISGHTALYWYRQSLGQGLEFLIYFQGNSAPDKSGLPSDRFSAERTGGSVSTLTIQRTQQEDSAVYLCASSLERGNTIYFGEGSWLTVV.

The chain employs TRBV5-1 and TRBJ2-1; 11 nucleotides line up with TRBD1. J was trimmed by 6 bases and V by 3 bases; bases with no gene match: 5. The CDR3 loop spans 15 amino acids. Germline assignment: CDR1 SGHRS and CDR2 YFSETQ. In DNA form, the CDR3 reads TGCGCCAGCAGCTCAGGACAGGGGGCGATCAATGAGCAGTTCTTC. Translation: CASSSGQGAINEQFF.

V gene TRBV4-3 combines with J gene TRBJ1-1; D unresolved. The CDR3 spans 13 residues. V was clipped by 2 bases and J by 3 bases, with 7 bases between them. Germline V gene lookup returns CDR1 LGHNA and CDR2 YSLEER. As DNA, the CDR3 is TGCGCCAGCAGCCAACTAGCCGACACTGAAGCTTTCTTT. Residues: CASSQLADTEAFF.

This clone appeared once. The chain uses TRBV19 and TRBJ2-3, with TRBD1 matching over 9 bases. The V and J ends lost 4 bases and 5 bases, in that order; junction bases with no gene match: 4. The CDR3 length is 14 residues. Germline lookup yields CDR1 LNHDA and CDR2 SQIVND (reference sequence). The CDR3 is CASSTQGAGDTQYF. Here the CDR3 DNA reads TGTGCCAGTAGTACACAGGGGGCTGGAGATACGCAGTATTTT.

This sequence joins TRBV19 and TRBJ1-5; tentatively, D is TRBD1 (5 bases). This CDR3 has 14 amino acids. Deletions cut 7 bases from V and 7 bases from J, with 17 bases between. CDR1 LNHDA and CDR2 SQIVND come from the germline V gene (reference sequence). CDR3 in DNA: TGTGCCAGTATGGGGACGGGAGAATGGCAGCCCCAGCATTTT. It yields the protein CASMGTGEWQPQHF. Full variable domain (outside the CDR3, taken from reference TRBV19 and TRBJ1-5): DGGITQSPKYLFRKEGQNVTLSCEQNLNHDAMYWYRQDPGQGLRLIYYSQIVNDFQKGDIAEGYSVSREKKESFPLTVTSAQKNPTAFYLCASMGTGEWQPQHFGDGTRLSIL.

The V and J genes are TRBV5-1 and TRBJ2-5; 7 positions match TRBD1. Germline CDR1 SGHRS, CDR2 YFSETQ. The CDR3 is 14 residues long. The trim removed 0 bases at V and 5 bases at J, leaving 4 bases unmatched. In DNA, the CDR3 is TGCGCCAGCAGCTTGGCAAGGGGGCGGGAGACCCAGTACTTC. It encodes CASSLARGRETQYF.

This clone has only one observation. The chain uses TRBV5-5 and TRBJ2-3, with TRBD2 identical over 15 bases. CDR1 is SGHKS, CDR2 YYEKEE, per germline (reference sequence). J was trimmed by 4 bases and V by 0 bases; bases with no gene match: 3. The CDR3 has 17 amino acids. For the CDR3, the DNA is TGTGCCAGCAGCTTGGCCAGGACTAGCGGGAGGGCAGATACGCAGTATTTT. The encoded protein is CASSLARTSGRADTQYF.

V usage is TRBV7-2 and J usage is TRBJ2-7; 9 bases map to TRBD1. This CDR3 comprises 17 residues. After removal of 5 bases from V and 2 bases from J, the junction contained 13 bases not matched to a gene. Germline-derived CDR1 and CDR2 are SGHTA and FQGNSA. The CDR3 coding sequence is TGTGCCAGCAGCATCTTGGGACAGGGCTTCGTGCCCTACGAGCAGTACTTC. It codes for CASSILGQGFVPYEQYF.

The V gene is TRBV10-2, the J gene TRBJ2-5; 8 nucleotides match TRBD2. The ends lost 6 bases at V and 4 bases at J; junction bases unmatched: 10. CDR1 WSHSY and CDR2 SAAADI come from the germline V gene. The CDR3 sequence is 15 residues long. The CDR3 coding sequence is TGCGCCAGCAGGGATATCGGGAGGGCTGGAGAGACCCAGTACTTC. Translation gives CASRDIGRAGETQYF.

This clone appeared a single time. This chain uses TRBV5-6 with TRBJ2-1; no clear D gene. This CDR3 is 13 amino acids long. The ends were cut back, 4 bases at V and 6 bases at J, with 11 bases in the middle. In germline, CDR1 is SGHDT, CDR2 YYEEEE. CDR3 bases: TGTGCCAGCAGCCCGGCCCATGTCAATGAGCAGTTCTTC. Its protein product is CASSPAHVNEQFF.

This clone was seen more than once but under ten times. V is TRBV7-2 and J is TRBJ1-5, with a tentative D call TRBD1 (5 bases). Germline-derived CDR1 and CDR2 are SGHTA and FQGNSA. V lost 2 bases and J lost 0, with 8 bases in between. The CDR3 sequence is 15 residues long. CDR3 sequence: CASSLSGPSNQPQHF. The CDR3 DNA follows: TGTGCCAGCAGCTTATCAGGGCCTAGCAATCAGCCCCAGCATTTT. Full variable domain (rest looked up from reference TRBV7-2 and TRBJ1-5): GAGVSQSPSNKVTEKGKDVELRCDPISGHTALYWYRQSLGQGLEFLIYFQGNSAPDKSGLPSDRFSAERTGGSVSTLTIQRTQQEDSAVYLCASSLSGPSNQPQHFGDGTRLSIL.

The rearrangement links TRBV5-4 to TRBJ2-2, with D unclear. Germline V gives CDR1 SGHNT, CDR2 YYREEE (reference sequence). The CDR3 length is 16 residues. The V end was cut by 0 bases, the J end by 5 bases, with 14 bases between. CDR3 amino acids: CASSLGGSLRTGELFF. DNA for the CDR3: TGTGCCAGCAGCTTGGGTGGCAGCCTAAGAACCGGGGAGCTGTTTTTT.

The chain carries TRBV7-9 and TRBJ2-1; TRBD2 agrees at 14 bases. Trimming cost V 3 bases and J 8 bases; bases outside gene matches: 6. CDR1 SEHNR and CDR2 FQNEAQ come from the germline V gene (reference sequence). The CDR3 has 16 amino acids. This CDR3 reads CASSFGLAGGRDEQFF. The CDR3 DNA reads as TGTGCCAGCAGCTTCGGACTAGCGGGAGGCCGGGATGAGCAGTTCTTC.

The chain is built from TRBV18 and TRBJ2-5; no definite D call. The J call is doubtful: the DNA matches TRBJ2-7 better. CDR1 and CDR2 (germline): KGHSH, LQKENI. This CDR3 region has 15 residues. Here the CDR3 DNA reads TGTGCCAGCTCACCACCCCGCCAGCCCCCCTACGAGCAGTACTTC. Translated, it gives CASSPPRQPPYEQYF.

The rearrangement uses TRBV28 and TRBJ1-1; D gene unclear. The germline gives CDR1 MDHEN, CDR2 SYDVKM. V lost 5 bases to trimming and J lost 1 base, with 11 bases between them. The CDR3 consists of 14 residues. The CDR3 DNA follows: TGTGCCAGCAGTCCCCCCCGGAAGAACACTGAAGCTTTCTTT. The encoded protein is CASSPPRKNTEAFF. Using reference TRBV28 and TRBJ1-1 for the parts outside the CDR3, the full variable domain is DVKVTQSSRYLVKRTGEKVFLECVQDMDHENMFWYRQDPGLGLRLIYFSYDVKMKEKGDIPEGYSVSREKKERFSLILESASTNQTSMYLCASSPPRKNTEAFFGQGTRLTVV.

The genes are TRBV6-5 and TRBJ1-5; D might be TRBD1 (5 bases). Germline CDR1 MNHEY, CDR2 SVGAGI. Trimming took off 6 bases at V and 4 bases at J, with 13 bases between the two ends. The CDR3 extends over 14 amino acids. CDR3 DNA: TGTGCCAGCAGCAACCGGGACGGAAATCAGCCCCAGCATTTT. Its protein product is CASSNRDGNQPQHF.